This T cell receptor (beta chain) was retrieved from a study of blood T cell repertoires in COVID-19. As for the study in general: In each case, the material was cDNA or gDNA derived from T cells, B-cell-depleted T cells, or PBMCs.

The Seattle patients joined while their infection was active and were tracked longitudinally afterward. The authors' processing: Scientists estimated how many nucleated cells there were by amplifying reference gene primers. Sequenced by immunoSEQ multiplex PCR; TCRdb stores in-frame clones only, minus some. V and J calls and clone size are given by that table; D and trimming were obtained from the DNA. The table has more than 200,000 clones, about 85% seen once. This CDR3 is built from 15 residues. Trimming at V came to 1 base and at J to 6 bases, leaving 7 bases not matched to a gene. Looked up from germline, CDR1 is SGHRS and CDR2 is YFSETQ.

This receptor was identified in a woman older than 75 with COVID-19, enrolled during active disease. The sample was peripheral blood. The V gene is TRBV5-1, the J gene TRBJ1-1; 9 nucleotides line up with TRBD1. The CDR3 DNA reads TGCGCCAGCAGCTTGAGGGGACAGGGTACGGCTGAAGCTTTCTTT. It encodes CASSLRGQGTAEAFF.